The 32 T cell receptor beta chains below were found in one sample sequenced in a study of shared clonotypes between healthy human individuals (dated by TCRdb to about 2020). Library construction relied on the immunoSEQ multiplex PCR assay. Drawn from immuneACCESS, this table holds only the in-frame rearrangements with V and J called that TCRdb kept. Clones are partly lost; checked studies trace under half to an unresolved V gene and leave the rest unexplained. Counted in this sample were about 2.3 million clones; around 93% of them appeared once. Clones ranked in the top ten supply about 0.41% of the sample. The sequencing sample was made of naive CD4+ T cells from PBMCs. The sample's cell subset or site label, in plain terms: CD45RA+ positively selected. All receptors derive from a man aged 18 to 35 in good health. Some clones in this sample may be carry-over from other donors' samples.

This chain uses TRBV7-2 with TRBJ2-7; possible D gene TRBD1, 5 bases. Germline loops: CDR1 SGHTA, CDR2 FQGNSA. This CDR3 has 15 residues. Trimming took off 2 bases at V and 3 bases at J, with 14 bases between the two ends. CDR3 nucleotides: TGTGCCAGCAGCTTACATTCCAGGGCGCGCTACGAGCAGTACTTC. Protein product: CASSLHSRARYEQYF.

The chain employs TRBV18 and TRBJ2-2; 8 nucleotides match TRBD1. This CDR3 has 15 residues. Germline assignment: CDR1 KGHSH and CDR2 LQKENI. V trimming: 3 bases; J trimming: 3 bases; junction bases outside the gene matches: 3. CDR3 coding DNA: TGTGCCAGCTCACCTAGGGGACAGGACACCGGGGAGCTGTTTTTT. This sequence encodes CASSPRGQDTGELFF.

This chain uses TRBV29-1 with TRBJ2-1; 9 positions agree with TRBD2. Germline CDR1 is SQVTM and CDR2 is ANQGSEA. The J segment lost 8 bases and the V segment lost 4 bases, leaving 6 bases of the junction unmatched. The CDR3 extends over 13 amino acids. DNA of the CDR3: TGCAGCGTTGTACTAGCGGGCATCGATGAGCAGTTCTTC. Protein sequence: CSVVLAGIDEQFF.

This chain joins TRBV30 and TRBJ2-4; TRBD2 matches 8 bases. Unmatched junction bases numbered 8, after V lost 4 bases and J lost 6 bases. The CDR3 contains 14 residues. Per the germline V gene, CDR1 is GTSNPN and CDR2 is SVGIG (reference sequence). The CDR3 loop is CAWTNKRESNIQYF. The DNA for the CDR3 is TGTGCCTGGACGAATAAGCGGGAGTCAAACATTCAGTACTTC.

This chain uses TRBV19 with TRBJ2-3; 7 bases agree with TRBD2. In germline, CDR1 is LNHDA, CDR2 SQIVND (reference sequence). After removal of 8 bases from V and 2 bases from J, the junction contained 4 bases not matched to a gene. CDR3 length equals 13 residues. The CDR3 DNA follows: TGTGCCAGTCGGCGGGAGTCCACAGATACGCAGTATTTT. Translation: CASRRESTDTQYF.

The chain has TRBV19 and TRBJ2-2; D is possibly TRBD1 (7 bases). The ends were cut back, 5 bases at V and 2 bases at J, with 15 bases in the middle. This CDR3 region has 16 residues. CDR1 is LNHDA and CDR2 is SQIVND in the germline V gene (reference sequence). The CDR3 DNA reads TGTGCCAGTAGTCGGGGGACAGAAATTAACACCGGGGAGCTGTTTTTT. This gives the protein CASSRGTEINTGELFF.

The chain combines TRBV18 with TRBJ2-7; TRBD1 matches 8 bases. With V trimmed by 6 bases and J by 7 bases, 2 bases remained unmatched. The CDR3 is made up of 11 amino acids. The germline V gene has CDR1 KGHSH and CDR2 LQKENI. The CDR3 is CASSRDREQYF. The CDR3 nucleotides read TGTGCCAGCTCGCGGGACAGGGAGCAGTACTTC.

This clone was recorded a few times. V is TRBV19 and J is TRBJ1-5; no clear D. The CDR3 length is 15 residues. Germline V gene sequence: CDR1 LNHDA, CDR2 SQIVND (reference sequence). Trimming took 5 bases from V and 0 from J, leaving 11 bases between them. The CDR3 DNA follows: TGTGCCAGTAGTCCCGGAAGGGTTAGCAATCAGCCCCAGCATTTT. It translates to CASSPGRVSNQPQHF. The variable domain in full, completed from reference TRBV19 and TRBJ1-5, reads DGGITQSPKYLFRKEGQNVTLSCEQNLNHDAMYWYRQDPGQGLRLIYYSQIVNDFQKGDIAEGYSVSREKKESFPLTVTSAQKNPTAFYLCASSPGRVSNQPQHFGDGTRLSIL.

As to this clone: The same CDR3 also results from other DNA sequences found in this sample. The V gene is TRBV2, the J gene TRBJ2-1; D might be TRBD1 or TRBD2, each matching 6 bases. Germline CDR1 reads SNHLY; CDR2 reads FYNNEI. Between the trimmed V and J ends, which lost 6 bases and 8 bases, there was a span of 11 bases. This CDR3 region has 12 residues. CDR3 coding DNA: TGTGCCAGCAGGGAAAGGGGGGATGAGCAGTTCTTC. Its protein is CASRERGDEQFF. The full variable domain, rest sourced from reference TRBV2 and TRBJ2-1, is EPEVTQTPSHQVTQMGQEVILRCVPISNHLYFYWYRQILGQKVEFLVSFYNNEISEKSEIFDDQFSVERPDGSNFTLKIRSTKLEDSAMYFCASRERGDEQFFGPGTRLTVL.

J is TRBJ2-7 and V is TRBV7-2; TRBD1 agrees at 8 bases. After removal of 3 bases from V and 4 bases from J, the junction contained 5 bases not matched to a gene. CDR3 length: 14 residues. The germline CDR1 and CDR2 sequences are SGHTA and FQGNSA. CDR3 residues: CASSFQGADYEQYF. CDR3 DNA: TGTGCCAGCAGCTTCCAGGGGGCCGATTACGAGCAGTACTTC.

This sequence joins TRBV7-3 and TRBJ2-1; tentatively, D is TRBD1 (5 bases). The CDR3 loop spans 15 amino acids. Trimming removed 5 bases from V and 3 bases from J, with 14 bases in between. The germline gives CDR1 SGHTA, CDR2 FQGTGA. In nucleotides, the CDR3 is TGTGCCAGCAGCCCACAGGTTCTCGACTACAATGAGCAGTTCTTC. It translates to CASSPQVLDYNEQFF.

The V call is TRBV15, the J call TRBJ2-7; the D call may be TRBD1 or TRBD2 (6 bases each). The CDR3 loop spans 14 amino acids. V gave up 1 base and J gave up 3 bases, with 10 bases separating them. Per germline, CDR1 LNHNV and CDR2 YYDKDF (reference sequence). CDR3 DNA: TGTGCCACCAGCAGAGTCGGGGGCGGCTACGAGCAGTACTTC. Protein product: CATSRVGGGYEQYF.

The chain is built from TRBV19 and TRBJ1-5; tentatively, D is TRBD1 (5 bases). The V end lost 4 bases, the J end lost 3 bases, and 16 bases lay between the germline ends. Germline assignment: CDR1 LNHDA and CDR2 SQIVND (reference sequence). CDR3 size: 16 residues. As DNA, the CDR3 is TGTGCCAGTAGTAGAGTCGAGGGGACTCTCAATCAGCCCCAGCATTTT. It encodes CASSRVEGTLNQPQHF.

The chain has TRBV19 and TRBJ2-7; 12 positions agree with TRBD1. In germline, CDR1 is LNHDA, CDR2 SQIVND (reference sequence). The CDR3 sequence is 15 residues long. The V and J ends lost 6 bases and 5 bases, in that order; junction bases with no gene match: 8. The DNA for the CDR3 is TGTGCCAGTAGGATTACCGGGACAGGGGGCAACGAGCAGTACTTC. As protein: CASRITGTGGNEQYF.

A remark on this clone: One end of the junction varies from germline; a read error may be responsible. The chain uses TRBV7-9 and TRBJ1-1, with D perhaps TRBD1 (5 bases). Germline V gene lookup returns CDR1 SEHNR and CDR2 FQNEAQ (reference sequence). The CDR3 covers 13 residues. The CDR3: CASRLATGTEAFF. The CDR3 nucleotides are TGTGCCAGCCGCTTAGCAACAGGCACTGAAGCTTTCTTT.

The chain links TRBV15 to TRBJ1-1, with 7 nucleotides matching TRBD1. Germline assignment: CDR1 LNHNV and CDR2 YYDKDF (reference sequence). Trimming cost V 0 bases and J 9 bases; bases outside gene matches: 10. This CDR3 contains 15 residues. CDR3 amino acids: CATSRDLRTGPKAFF. CDR3 sequence (DNA): TGTGCCACCAGCAGAGATCTCAGGACAGGACCGAAAGCTTTCTTT.

The chain joins TRBV28 to TRBJ1-2; D might be TRBD1 (6 bases). Per germline, CDR1 MDHEN and CDR2 SYDVKM. V was cut by 3 bases and J by 5 bases, with 13 bases left in between. The length of the CDR3 is 14 residues. The CDR3 protein is CASSLPQGRYGYTF. Written as DNA, the CDR3 is TGTGCCAGCAGTTTGCCCCAGGGGAGGTATGGCTACACCTTC.

This chain joins TRBV6-1 and TRBJ2-7, with 10 bases identical to TRBD1. Per germline, CDR1 MNHNS and CDR2 SASEGT. V lost 1 base and J lost 3; bases outside the gene matches: 3. The CDR3 covers 15 residues. The CDR3 bases are TGTGCCAGCAGTGAAGGGGGACAGGGGATCTACGAGCAGTACTTC. Protein: CASSEGGQGIYEQYF.

The rearrangement links TRBV7-8 to TRBJ2-7; perhaps TRBD1 as D (7 bases). V dropped 2 bases and J dropped 2 bases, with 19 bases sitting between them. CDR1 SGHVS and CDR2 FQNEAQ come from the germline V gene. This CDR3 is 17 amino acids long. The CDR3 here is CASSLFLGGTATYEQYF. Here the CDR3 DNA reads TGTGCCAGCAGCTTATTTTTGGGCGGGACAGCTACCTACGAGCAGTACTTC. Looking up the rest from reference TRBV7-8 and TRBJ2-7 gives the full variable domain: GAGVSQSPRYKVAKRGQDVALRCDPISGHVSLFWYQQALGQGPEFLTYFQNEAQLDKSGLPSDRFFAERPEGSVSTLKIQRTQQEDSAVYLCASSLFLGGTATYEQYFGPGTRLTVT.

This chain connects TRBV29-1 to TRBJ2-2; D is uncertain. The length of the CDR3 is 14 residues. Looked up from germline, CDR1 is SQVTM and CDR2 is ANQGSEA. The V gene lost 4 bases and the J gene lost 5 bases, with 14 bases spanning the gap. The CDR3 coding sequence is TGCAGCGTTGGCCCGCGTCTGCAGACCGGGGAGCTGTTTTTT. Protein sequence: CSVGPRLQTGELFF.

This clone appeared a single time. Distinct nucleotide sequences in the sample also encode this CDR3. The CDR3 here is CASGLVGGETQYF. The CDR3 DNA is TGTGCTAGTGGGTTAGTAGGAGGCGAGACCCAGTACTTC. This chain links TRBV12-5 with TRBJ2-5; possibly TRBD2 for D (5 bases). The V and J ends lost 6 bases and 5 bases respectively, with 13 bases between them. Germline V lookup: CDR1 LGHNT, CDR2 FRNRAP. The CDR3 extends over 13 amino acids.

The gene calls are TRBV7-2 and TRBJ2-2; possible D gene TRBD2, 6 bases. Trimming removed 5 bases at V and 3 bases at J, with 13 bases between. This CDR3 contains 15 residues. Germline lookup yields CDR1 SGHTA and CDR2 FQGNSA. The CDR3 loop reads CASSPEGRDTGELFF. As DNA, the CDR3 is TGTGCCAGCAGCCCGGAGGGGCGGGACACCGGGGAGCTGTTTTTT. The whole variable domain, remainder taken from reference TRBV7-2 and TRBJ2-2, is GAGVSQSPSNKVTEKGKDVELRCDPISGHTALYWYRQSLGQGLEFLIYFQGNSAPDKSGLPSDRFSAERTGGSVSTLTIQRTQQEDSAVYLCASSPEGRDTGELFFGEGSRLTVL.

This clone was recorded a few times. V gene TRBV12-5 combines with J gene TRBJ1-5; a possible D gene is TRBD1 (5 bases). V was trimmed by 7 bases and J by 1 base, leaving 14 bases between them. This CDR3 comprises 15 residues. Germline V lookup: CDR1 LGHNT, CDR2 FRNRAP. The CDR3 bases are TGTGCTAGTGCTCGGGGGGACCGCAGCAATCAGCCCCAGCATTTT. Its protein product is CASARGDRSNQPQHF.

In this sample, this clone turned up once. The chain links TRBV7-7 to TRBJ2-2; 12 bases are shared with TRBD2. CDR1 SSHAT and CDR2 FNYEAQ come from the germline V gene (reference sequence). This CDR3 has 16 residues. J was trimmed by 7 bases and V by 5 bases; bases with no gene match: 8. CDR3 bases: TGTGCCAGCAGCCAACTAGCGGGGGGTTCCCACGGGGAGCTGTTTTTT. Residues: CASSQLAGGSHGELFF.

The rearrangement uses TRBV5-1 and TRBJ2-5; 10 bases are a match to TRBD1. Germline CDR1 reads SGHRS; CDR2 reads YFSETQ. V shed 0 bases and J 4 bases; nucleotides not matched to a gene: 6. CDR3 length equals 16 residues. The CDR3 DNA is TGCGCCAGCAGCTTGGATCCTGGGACAGGGGCAGAGACCCAGTACTTC. Residues: CASSLDPGTGAETQYF.

The CDR3 sequence: CAISGLIAGGTGELFF. The CDR3 DNA sequence: TGTGCCATCAGTGGACTAATAGCGGGAGGCACCGGGGAGCTGTTTTTT. V and J are TRBV10-3 and TRBJ2-2; TRBD2 aligns across 10 bases. The trim removed 4 bases at V and 4 bases at J, leaving 6 bases unmatched. Germline CDR1 ENHRY, CDR2 SYGVKD. The CDR3 spans 16 residues.

The chain couples TRBV10-3 to TRBJ2-3; the D gene is possibly TRBD2 (5 bases). CDR1 and CDR2 (germline): ENHRY, SYGVKD. The CDR3 is 17 residues long. Trimming cost V 8 bases and J 0 bases, with 21 bases left between them. The CDR3 region has the DNA TGTGCCATCTTCGCCAGCCAGCGGTCGACTAGCACAGATACGCAGTATTTT. This sequence encodes CAIFASQRSTSTDTQYF.

V is TRBV4-1 and J is TRBJ1-5; no firm D call. Germline V gene lookup returns CDR1 MGHRA and CDR2 YSYEKL. The CDR3 spans 14 residues. V lost 5 bases, J lost 5 bases, and 13 bases lay in between. The CDR3, as DNA: TGCGCCAGCAGCAACCGGGGTTCACATCAGCCCCAGCATTTT. Translating it yields CASSNRGSHQPQHF.

J is TRBJ2-7 and V is TRBV28; no reliable D call. This CDR3 comprises 14 residues. CDR1 and CDR2 from the germline V gene are MDHEN and SYDVKM. Trimming shortened V by 5 bases and J by 6 bases, and 17 bases separated the two germline ends. CDR3 coding DNA: TGTGCCAGCAGTCCTAAAGGCCGGGTGGGCGAGCAGTACTTC. It yields the protein CASSPKGRVGEQYF.

The chain links TRBV7-8 to TRBJ2-7; 7 bases map to TRBD1. The CDR3 loop spans 15 amino acids. V shed 5 bases, J shed 6 bases, and the junction held 13 bases outside the gene matches. From germline, CDR1 is SGHVS and CDR2 FQNEAQ. This CDR3 reads CASSRPGQRLVEQYF. The DNA of the CDR3 is TGTGCCAGCAGCCGCCCGGGACAGCGACTGGTCGAGCAGTACTTC.

The chain couples TRBV11-3 to TRBJ2-3, with D tentatively TRBD1 (5 bases). The CDR3 covers 14 residues. Per germline, CDR1 SGHNT and CDR2 YENEEA. V was trimmed by 3 bases and J by 2 bases, leaving 9 bases between them. CDR3 loop: CASSFDRYTDTQYF. The CDR3 nucleotides read TGTGCCAGCAGCTTTGACAGATACACAGATACGCAGTATTTT.

This clone appeared a few times. In the same sample, other DNA sequences code for this CDR3. V and J are TRBV29-1 and TRBJ2-5, with 7 bases that match TRBD1. Germline trimming cut 5 bases from V and 1 base from J; bases unmatched to any gene: 1. CDR1 is SQVTM and CDR2 is ANQGSEA in the germline V gene. The CDR3 covers 12 residues. Here the CDR3 DNA reads TGCAGCGTTACAGGGGCCCAAGAGACCCAGTACTTC. Protein: CSVTGAQETQYF.